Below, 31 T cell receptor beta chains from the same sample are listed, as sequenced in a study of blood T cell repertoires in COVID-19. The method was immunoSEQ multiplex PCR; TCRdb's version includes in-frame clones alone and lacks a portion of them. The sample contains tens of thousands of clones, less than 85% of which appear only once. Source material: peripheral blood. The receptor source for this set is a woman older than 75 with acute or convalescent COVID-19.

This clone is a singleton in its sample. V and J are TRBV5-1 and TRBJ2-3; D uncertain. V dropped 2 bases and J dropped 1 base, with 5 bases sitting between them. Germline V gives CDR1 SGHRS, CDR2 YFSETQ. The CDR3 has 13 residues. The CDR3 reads CASSFRGTDTQYF. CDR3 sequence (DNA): TGCGCCAGCAGCTTTCGGGGCACAGATACGCAGTATTTT.

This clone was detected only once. The CDR3 region is CASRLEAGGNTGELFF. In DNA form, the CDR3 reads TGTGCCAGCAGACTAGAGGCCGGCGGGAATACCGGGGAGCTGTTTTTT. This chain connects TRBV28 to TRBJ2-2; TRBD2 might be the D (6 bases). The V gene's germline CDR1 is MDHEN and CDR2 SYDVKM. The length of the CDR3 is 16 residues. V dropped 6 bases and J dropped 5 bases, with 19 bases sitting between them.

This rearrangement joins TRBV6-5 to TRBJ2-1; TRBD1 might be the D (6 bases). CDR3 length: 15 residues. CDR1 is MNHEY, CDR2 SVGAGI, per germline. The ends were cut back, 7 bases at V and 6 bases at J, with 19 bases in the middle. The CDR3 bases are TGTGCCAGCATCGAAATGGGGGCCTCTCCCAATGAGCAGTTCTTC. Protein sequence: CASIEMGASPNEQFF.

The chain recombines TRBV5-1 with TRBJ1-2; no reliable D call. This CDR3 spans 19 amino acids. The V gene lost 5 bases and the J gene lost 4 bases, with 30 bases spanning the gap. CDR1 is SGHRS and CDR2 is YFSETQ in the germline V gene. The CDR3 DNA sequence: TGCGCCAGCAGACCCCCCCCGACGAGGGTAGGTCTTCCCGGCTATGGCTACACCTTC. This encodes CASRPPPTRVGLPGYGYTF.

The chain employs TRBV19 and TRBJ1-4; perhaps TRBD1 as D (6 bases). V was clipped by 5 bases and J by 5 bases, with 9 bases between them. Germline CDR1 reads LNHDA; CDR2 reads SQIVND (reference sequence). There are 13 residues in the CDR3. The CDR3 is CASSGTQNEKLFF. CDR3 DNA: TGTGCCAGTAGTGGGACACAGAATGAAAAACTGTTTTTT.

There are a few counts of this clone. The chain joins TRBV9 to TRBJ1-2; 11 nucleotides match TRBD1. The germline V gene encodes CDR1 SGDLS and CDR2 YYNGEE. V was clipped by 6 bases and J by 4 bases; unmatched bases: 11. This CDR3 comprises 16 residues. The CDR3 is CASNPAGQGAVYGYTF. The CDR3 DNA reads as TGTGCCAGCAATCCCGCCGGACAGGGGGCTGTCTATGGCTACACCTTC.

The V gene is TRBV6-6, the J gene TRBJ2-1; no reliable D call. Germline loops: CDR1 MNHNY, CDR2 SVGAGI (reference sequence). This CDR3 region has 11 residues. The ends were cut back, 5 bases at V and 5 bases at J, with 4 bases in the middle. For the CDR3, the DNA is TGTGCCAGCAGTCCAAACAATGAGCAGTTCTTC. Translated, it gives CASSPNNEQFF.

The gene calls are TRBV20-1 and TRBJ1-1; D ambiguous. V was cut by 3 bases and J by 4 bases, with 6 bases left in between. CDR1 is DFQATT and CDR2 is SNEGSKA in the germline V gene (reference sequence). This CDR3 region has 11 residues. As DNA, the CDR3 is TGCAGTGCTAGGGTGAGCACTGAAGCTTTCTTT. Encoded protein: CSARVSTEAFF.

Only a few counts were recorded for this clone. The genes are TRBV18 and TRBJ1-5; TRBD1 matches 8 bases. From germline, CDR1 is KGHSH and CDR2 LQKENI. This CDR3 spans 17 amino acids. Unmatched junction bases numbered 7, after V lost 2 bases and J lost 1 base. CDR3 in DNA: TGTGCCAGCTCACCAACCTCAGGGGGCACGAGCAATCAGCCCCAGCATTTT. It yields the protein CASSPTSGGTSNQPQHF.

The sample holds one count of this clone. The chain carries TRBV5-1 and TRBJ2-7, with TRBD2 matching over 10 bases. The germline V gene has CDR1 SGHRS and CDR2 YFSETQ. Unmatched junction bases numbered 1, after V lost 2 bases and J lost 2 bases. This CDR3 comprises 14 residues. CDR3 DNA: TGCGCCAGCAGCTTAGCGGGAGGGACCTACGAGCAGTACTTC. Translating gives CASSLAGGTYEQYF.

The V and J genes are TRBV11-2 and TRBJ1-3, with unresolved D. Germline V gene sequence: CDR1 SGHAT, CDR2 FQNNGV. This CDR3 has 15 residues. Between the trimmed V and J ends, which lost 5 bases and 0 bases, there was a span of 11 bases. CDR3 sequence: CASSRRRSSGNTIYF. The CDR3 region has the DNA TGTGCCAGCAGCCGCCGGCGGAGCTCTGGAAACACCATATATTTT.

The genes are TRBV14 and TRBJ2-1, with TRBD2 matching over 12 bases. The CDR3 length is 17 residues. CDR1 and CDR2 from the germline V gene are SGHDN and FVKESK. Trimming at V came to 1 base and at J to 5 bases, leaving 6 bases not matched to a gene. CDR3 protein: CASSQVRLAGVHNEQFF. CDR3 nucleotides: TGTGCCAGCAGCCAAGTCAGACTAGCGGGAGTGCACAATGAGCAGTTCTTC. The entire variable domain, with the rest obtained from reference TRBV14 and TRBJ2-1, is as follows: EAGVTQFPSHSVIEKGQTVTLRCDPISGHDNLYWYRRVMGKEIKFLLHFVKESKQDESGMPNNRFLAERTGGTYSTLKVQPAELEDSGVYFCASSQVRLAGVHNEQFFGPGTRLTVL.

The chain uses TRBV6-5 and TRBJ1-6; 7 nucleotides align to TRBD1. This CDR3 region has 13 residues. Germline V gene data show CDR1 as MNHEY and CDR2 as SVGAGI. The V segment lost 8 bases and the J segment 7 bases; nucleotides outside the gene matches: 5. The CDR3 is CASGDSQNSPLHF. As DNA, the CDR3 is TGTGCCAGCGGGGACAGCCAAAATTCACCCCTCCACTTT.

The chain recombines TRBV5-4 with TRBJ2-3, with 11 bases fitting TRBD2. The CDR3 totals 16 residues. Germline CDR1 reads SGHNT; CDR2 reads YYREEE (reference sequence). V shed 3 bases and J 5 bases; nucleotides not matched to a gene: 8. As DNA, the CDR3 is TGTGCCAGCAGCTGGGGGACTAGCGGATTTGGAGATACGCAGTATTTT. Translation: CASSWGTSGFGDTQYF.

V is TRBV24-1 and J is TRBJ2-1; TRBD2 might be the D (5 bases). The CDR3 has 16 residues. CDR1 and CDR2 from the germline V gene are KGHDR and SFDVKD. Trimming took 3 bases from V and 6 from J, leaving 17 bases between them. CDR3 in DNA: TGTGCCACCAGTGATCCCAACGGGAATTGGGGCAATGAGCAGTTCTTC. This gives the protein CATSDPNGNWGNEQFF.

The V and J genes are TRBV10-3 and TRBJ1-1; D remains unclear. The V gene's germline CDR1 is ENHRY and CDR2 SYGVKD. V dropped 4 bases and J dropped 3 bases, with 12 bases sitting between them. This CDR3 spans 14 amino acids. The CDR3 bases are TGTGCCATCAGTGGAGCAGGTCCAGACACTGAAGCTTTCTTT. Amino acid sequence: CAISGAGPDTEAFF.

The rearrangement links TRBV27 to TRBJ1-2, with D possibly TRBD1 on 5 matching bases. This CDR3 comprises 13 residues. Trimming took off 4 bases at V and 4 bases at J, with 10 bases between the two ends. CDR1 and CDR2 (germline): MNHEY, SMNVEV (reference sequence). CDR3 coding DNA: TGTGCCAGCAGTTCCACAGGTTTCTATGGCTACACCTTC. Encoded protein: CASSSTGFYGYTF.

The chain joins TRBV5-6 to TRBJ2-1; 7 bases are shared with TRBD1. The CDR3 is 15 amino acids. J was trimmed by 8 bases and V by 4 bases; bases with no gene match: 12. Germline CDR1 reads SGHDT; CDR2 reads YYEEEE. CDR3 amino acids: CASSQTGFNADEQFF. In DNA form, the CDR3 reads TGTGCCAGCAGCCAGACAGGGTTTAACGCGGATGAGCAGTTCTTC.

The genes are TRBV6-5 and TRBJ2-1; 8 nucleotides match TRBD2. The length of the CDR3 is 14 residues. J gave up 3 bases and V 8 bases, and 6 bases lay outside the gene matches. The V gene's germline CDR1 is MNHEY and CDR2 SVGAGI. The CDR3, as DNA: TGTGCCAGCCTTAGCGGGGCCAACTACAATGAGCAGTTCTTC. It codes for CASLSGANYNEQFF.

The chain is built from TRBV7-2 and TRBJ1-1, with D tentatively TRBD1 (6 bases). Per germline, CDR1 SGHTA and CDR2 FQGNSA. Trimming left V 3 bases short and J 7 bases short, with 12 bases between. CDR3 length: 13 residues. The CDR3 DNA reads TGTGCCAGCAGCTTCAGGGGCTTGGATGAAGCTTTCTTT. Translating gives CASSFRGLDEAFF.

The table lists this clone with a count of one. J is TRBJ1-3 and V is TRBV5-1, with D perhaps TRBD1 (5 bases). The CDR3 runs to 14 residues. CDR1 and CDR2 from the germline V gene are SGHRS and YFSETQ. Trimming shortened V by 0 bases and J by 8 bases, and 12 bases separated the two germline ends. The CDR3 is CASSLGQLSDTIYF. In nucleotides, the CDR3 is TGCGCCAGCAGCTTGGGACAGTTATCGGACACCATATATTTT.

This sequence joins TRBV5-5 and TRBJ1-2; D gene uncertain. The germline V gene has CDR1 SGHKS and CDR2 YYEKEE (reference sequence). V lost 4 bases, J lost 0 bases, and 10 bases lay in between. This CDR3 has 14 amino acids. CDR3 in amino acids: CASSTRLTNYGYTF. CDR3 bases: TGTGCCAGCAGCACCAGGCTAACTAACTATGGCTACACCTTC.

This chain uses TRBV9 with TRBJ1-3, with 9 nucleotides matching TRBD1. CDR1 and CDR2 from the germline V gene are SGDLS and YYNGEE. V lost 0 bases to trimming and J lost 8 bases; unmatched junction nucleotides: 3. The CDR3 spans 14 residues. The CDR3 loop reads CASSVGTGADTIYF. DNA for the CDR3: TGTGCCAGCAGCGTAGGGACAGGGGCTGACACCATATATTTT. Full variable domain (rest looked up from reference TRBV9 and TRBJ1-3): DSGVTQTPKHLITATGQRVTLRCSPRSGDLSVYWYQQSLDQGLQFLIQYYNGEERAKGNILERFSAQQFPDLHSELNLSSLELGDSALYFCASSVGTGADTIYFGEGSWLTVV.

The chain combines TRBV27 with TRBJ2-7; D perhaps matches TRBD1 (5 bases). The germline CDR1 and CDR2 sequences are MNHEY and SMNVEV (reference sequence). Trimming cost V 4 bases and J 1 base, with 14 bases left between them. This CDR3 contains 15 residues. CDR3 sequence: CASSSTVMDSYEQYF. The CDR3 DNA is TGTGCCAGCAGTTCGACAGTCATGGATTCCTACGAGCAGTACTTC.

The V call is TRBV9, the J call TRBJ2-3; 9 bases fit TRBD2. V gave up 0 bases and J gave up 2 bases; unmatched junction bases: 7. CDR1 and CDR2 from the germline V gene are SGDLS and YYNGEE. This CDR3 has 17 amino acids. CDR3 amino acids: CASSVGSAGGLTDTQYF. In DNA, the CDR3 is TGTGCCAGCAGCGTAGGGTCGGCGGGGGGGCTCACAGATACGCAGTATTTT.

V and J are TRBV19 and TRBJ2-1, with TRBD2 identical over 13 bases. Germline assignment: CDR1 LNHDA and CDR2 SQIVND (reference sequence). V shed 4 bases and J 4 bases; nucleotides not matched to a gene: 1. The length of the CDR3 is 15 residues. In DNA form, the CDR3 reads TGTGCCAGTAGTAGGACTAGCGGGGGTTACAATGAGCAGTTCTTC. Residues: CASSRTSGGYNEQFF.

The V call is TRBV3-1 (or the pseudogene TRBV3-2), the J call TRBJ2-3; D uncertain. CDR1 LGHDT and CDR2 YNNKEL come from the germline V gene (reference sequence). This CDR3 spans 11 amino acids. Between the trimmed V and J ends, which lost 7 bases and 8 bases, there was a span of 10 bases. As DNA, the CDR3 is TGTGCCAGCAAAGCAACCGGTACGCAGTATTTT. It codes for CASKATGTQYF.

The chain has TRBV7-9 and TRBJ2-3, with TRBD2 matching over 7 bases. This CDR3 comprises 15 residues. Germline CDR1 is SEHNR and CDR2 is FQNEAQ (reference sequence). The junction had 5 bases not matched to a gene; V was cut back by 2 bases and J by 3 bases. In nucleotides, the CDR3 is TGTGCCAGCAGCTTATTTGCGGGAGATACAGATACGCAGTATTTT. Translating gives CASSLFAGDTDTQYF.

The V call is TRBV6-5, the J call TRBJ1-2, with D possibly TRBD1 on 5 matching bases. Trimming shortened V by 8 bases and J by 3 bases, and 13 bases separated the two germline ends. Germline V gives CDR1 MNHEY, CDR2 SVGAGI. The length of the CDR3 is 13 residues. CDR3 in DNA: TGTGCCAGCCAGGCAGGGCGAGACTATGGCTACACCTTC. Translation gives CASQAGRDYGYTF.

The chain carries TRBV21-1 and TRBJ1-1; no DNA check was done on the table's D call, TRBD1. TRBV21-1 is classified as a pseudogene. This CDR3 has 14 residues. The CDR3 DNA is TGTGCCAGCAGCACTCATAACAGGGCCACTGAAGCTTTCTTT. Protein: CASSTHNRATEAFF.

In nucleotides, the CDR3 is TGTGCCAGCAGTTACTCCCCCTCGCGGGGGTACTCCTACGAGCAGTACTTC. It encodes CASSYSPSRGYSYEQYF. J is TRBJ2-7 and V is TRBV6-2 or TRBV6-3; 7 bases fit TRBD2. The length of the CDR3 is 17 residues. The ends lost 0 bases at V and 0 bases at J; junction bases unmatched: 8. CDR1 is MNHEY, CDR2 SVGEGT, per germline.